The 30 T cell receptor beta chains reported below all come from one sample, sequenced in a study of T cell responses to AZD1222 COVID-19 vaccine. Here immunoSEQ multiplex PCR was the method, and the copy in TCRdb shows in-frame clones only, minus some. Of more than 90,000 clones listed, 70% to 90% are singletons. The input for sequencing was peripheral blood, taken 28 days after the second AZD1222 dose. The receptor set was obtained from an adult who received the AZD1222 COVID-19 vaccine.

The genes are TRBV30 and TRBJ2-7, with D possibly TRBD1 on 8 matching bases. Germline V CDR1 and CDR2: GTSNPN, SVGIG (reference sequence). V was clipped by 5 bases and J by 7 bases, with 21 bases between them. CDR3 size: 14 residues. In DNA form, the CDR3 reads TGTGCCTGGGAAAGCGGGACAGGCCTCGGGGAGCAGTACTTC. Its protein is CAWESGTGLGEQYF.

The chain recombines TRBV16 with TRBJ2-1; 12 positions agree with TRBD2. V lost 0 bases and J lost 0; bases outside the gene matches: 3. The length of the CDR3 is 18 residues. The germline CDR1 and CDR2 sequences are KGHSY and FQNENV. In nucleotides, the CDR3 is TGTGCCAGCAGCCAATCCGGGACTAGCGGGCTCTCCTACAATGAGCAGTTCTTC. It is translated as CASSQSGTSGLSYNEQFF.

As DNA, the CDR3 is TGTGCCAGCAGCCTTGAAGTGTGGGGGGGCAGAGAGACCCAGTACTTC. Residues: CASSLEVWGGRETQYF. The chain recombines TRBV7-2 with TRBJ2-5; maybe TRBD2 (7 bases). The CDR3 length is 16 residues. The germline V and J ends were trimmed by 5 bases and 4 bases, with 20 bases remaining between them. Germline values: CDR1 SGHTA, CDR2 FQGNSA.

The chain is built from TRBV3-1 (or the pseudogene TRBV3-2) and TRBJ1-2; TRBD1 agrees at 8 bases. The CDR3 is 13 amino acids. Germline-derived CDR1 and CDR2 are LGHDT and YNNKEL (reference sequence). V lost 10 bases and J lost 8; bases outside the gene matches: 12. The CDR3 DNA reads as TGTGCCAAGGAAGGGCAGGGGGCGAGAGGCTACACCTTC. This sequence encodes CAKEGQGARGYTF.

This sequence joins TRBV18 and TRBJ2-3; D gene ambiguous. V was pared by 6 bases and J by 2 bases, with 3 bases between. This CDR3 spans 11 amino acids. Looked up from germline, CDR1 is KGHSH and CDR2 is LQKENI. CDR3 in DNA: TGTGCCAGCTCTATCACAGATACGCAGTATTTT. Its protein is CASSITDTQYF.

The chain combines TRBV7-8 with TRBJ1-6; D not resolved. The CDR3 is 21 residues long. The V gene's germline CDR1 is SGHVS and CDR2 FQNEAQ. V shed 5 bases and J shed 4 bases, with 30 bases lying between them. The CDR3 DNA reads TGTGCCAGCAGCCCGAGACGACGCAGGATTGGGTTTTTAGTATATAATTCACCCCTCCACTTT. This sequence encodes CASSPRRRRIGFLVYNSPLHF.

This rearrangement joins TRBV19 to TRBJ2-1; D gene uncertain. Germline CDR1 reads LNHDA; CDR2 reads SQIVND (reference sequence). With 3 bases removed from V and 3 bases from J, the gap between germline ends came to 6 bases. The length of the CDR3 is 13 residues. The CDR3 bases are TGTGCCAGTAGTATCTCCAGCTACAATGAGCAGTTCTTC. Translating it yields CASSISSYNEQFF.

The chain is built from TRBV9 and TRBJ2-1; 8 bases agree with TRBD1. Germline V lookup: CDR1 SGDLS, CDR2 YYNGEE. Trimming cost V 3 bases and J 0 bases; bases outside gene matches: 11. This CDR3 region has 18 residues. The CDR3 sequence is CASSGRTGSSLSYNEQFF. In nucleotides, the CDR3 is TGTGCCAGCAGCGGTCGGACAGGGAGCAGCCTCTCCTACAATGAGCAGTTCTTC.

The chain is built from TRBV4-3 and TRBJ1-2; possibly TRBD1 for D (5 bases). The CDR3 sequence is 13 residues long. Germline lookup yields CDR1 LGHNA and CDR2 YSLEER. V was clipped by 1 base and J by 8 bases, with 11 bases between them. The CDR3 region is CASSQGGLEGYTF. The CDR3 bases are TGCGCCAGCAGCCAAGGGGGGTTGGAGGGCTACACCTTC.

The gene calls are TRBV18 and TRBJ1-2, with a possible D match to TRBD1 (6 bases). V lost 3 bases, J lost 7 bases, and 12 bases lay in between. Germline V gene lookup returns CDR1 KGHSH and CDR2 LQKENI. The CDR3 totals 13 residues. The CDR3 DNA reads TGTGCCAGCTCACCCGACAGGTTTAGTGGCTACACCTTC. Its protein is CASSPDRFSGYTF.

The V and J genes are TRBV7-9 and TRBJ2-3, with 7 bases matching TRBD2. V was pared by 5 bases and J by 2 bases, with 1 base of the junction left unmatched. This CDR3 comprises 13 residues. Germline V CDR1 and CDR2: SEHNR, FQNEAQ (reference sequence). The CDR3, as DNA: TGTGCCAGCAGCGGGACTATCACAGATACGCAGTATTTT. It codes for CASSGTITDTQYF.

The CDR3 region has the DNA TGTGCCAGCAGCTTGGACCGTGATCAGCCCCAGCATTTT. The encoded protein is CASSLDRDQPQHF. This chain joins TRBV5-4 and TRBJ1-5, with D unresolved. This CDR3 spans 13 amino acids. V lost 0 bases and J lost 5, with 6 bases in between. Germline assignment: CDR1 SGHNT and CDR2 YYREEE (reference sequence).

The genes are TRBV19 and TRBJ1-5; D is unclear. With 6 bases removed from V and 0 bases from J, the gap between germline ends came to 15 bases. Per the germline V gene, CDR1 is LNHDA and CDR2 is SQIVND (reference sequence). The CDR3 consists of 16 residues. DNA for the CDR3: TGTGCCAGTAGGGCTGGAAGTCCCAATAGCAATCAGCCCCAGCATTTT. Its translation is CASRAGSPNSNQPQHF. Full variable domain (remainder filled in from reference TRBV19 and TRBJ1-5): DGGITQSPKYLFRKEGQNVTLSCEQNLNHDAMYWYRQDPGQGLRLIYYSQIVNDFQKGDIAEGYSVSREKKESFPLTVTSAQKNPTAFYLCASRAGSPNSNQPQHFGDGTRLSIL.

The chain employs TRBV3-1 (or the pseudogene TRBV3-2) and TRBJ1-2; D might be TRBD1 (6 bases). Per germline, CDR1 LGHDT and CDR2 YNNKEL (reference sequence). V gave up 4 bases and J gave up 3 bases, with 6 bases separating them. The CDR3 covers 12 residues. The CDR3 DNA is TGTGCCAGCAGCCGGACAGACTATGGCTACACCTTC. It is translated as CASSRTDYGYTF.

The V and J genes are TRBV10-3 and TRBJ1-5, with a tentative D call TRBD1 (6 bases). The CDR3 spans 16 residues. V shed 2 bases and J shed 4 bases, with 15 bases lying between them. Per germline, CDR1 ENHRY and CDR2 SYGVKD. Written as DNA, the CDR3 is TGTGCCATCAGTGAGAGTTCGGGGGCTCTGAATCAGCCCCAGCATTTT. Protein sequence: CAISESSGALNQPQHF.

The chain carries TRBV5-1 and TRBJ2-7, with 7 bases aligning to TRBD1. The V segment lost 2 bases and the J segment 3 bases; nucleotides outside the gene matches: 2. This CDR3 spans 13 amino acids. Germline V lookup: CDR1 SGHRS, CDR2 YFSETQ. The CDR3 is CASSLDRDYEQYF. Written as DNA, the CDR3 is TGCGCCAGCAGCTTAGACAGGGACTACGAGCAGTACTTC.

The chain uses TRBV2 and TRBJ1-1, with D perhaps matching TRBD1 (5 bases). This CDR3 contains 13 residues. The V gene lost 11 bases and the J gene lost 2 bases, with 15 bases spanning the gap. From germline, CDR1 is SNHLY and CDR2 FYNNEI. The CDR3 is CAGKIQGNTEAFF. Here the CDR3 DNA reads TGTGCCGGAAAAATTCAGGGCAACACTGAAGCTTTCTTT.

This chain connects TRBV7-9 to TRBJ2-7; D tentatively reads TRBD1 or TRBD2 (6 bases each). The CDR3 consists of 15 residues. Germline V gene sequence: CDR1 SEHNR, CDR2 FQNEAQ (reference sequence). Trimming left V 6 bases short and J 6 bases short, with 21 bases between. CDR3 coding DNA: TGTGCCAGCAGAGGGGGGTGGGAAAAACGAGGCGAGCAGTACTTC. Translating gives CASRGGWEKRGEQYF.

This clone has only a few counts. The J gene is TRBJ2-2, the V gene TRBV5-1, with TRBD2 identical over 9 bases. This CDR3 contains 20 residues. In germline, CDR1 is SGHRS, CDR2 YFSETQ. Losses at the gene ends were 0 bases for V and 6 bases for J; bases not matched to a gene: 18. The CDR3 sequence is CASSLAFTTGREGVPGELFF. The CDR3 region has the DNA TGCGCCAGCAGCTTGGCCTTTACGACCGGGCGGGAGGGAGTTCCCGGGGAGCTGTTTTTT.

The chain combines TRBV27 with TRBJ1-2; the D is unclear. Per the germline V gene, CDR1 is MNHEY and CDR2 is SMNVEV (reference sequence). The CDR3 consists of 14 residues. V gave up 5 bases and J gave up 4 bases, with 14 bases separating them. In DNA form, the CDR3 reads TGTGCCAGCAGTCCGAGTATCCTACCCTATGGCTACACCTTC. This translates into CASSPSILPYGYTF.

This clone showed up just once. V is TRBV6-2 or TRBV6-3 and J is TRBJ2-7; D is perhaps TRBD2 (5 bases). The germline gives CDR1 MNHEY, CDR2 SVGEGT. This CDR3 region has 13 residues. The V gene lost 0 bases and the J gene lost 3 bases, with 6 bases spanning the gap. The CDR3 here is CASSYSGDYEQYF. CDR3 DNA sequence: TGTGCCAGCAGTTACTCCGGGGACTACGAGCAGTACTTC.

This clone came up a few times. V gene TRBV27 combines with J gene TRBJ2-2; D is undetermined. This CDR3 contains 11 residues. Deletions cut 6 bases from V and 7 bases from J, with 6 bases between. The V gene's germline CDR1 is MNHEY and CDR2 SMNVEV (reference sequence). This CDR3 reads CASSLNGELFF. CDR3 nucleotide sequence: TGTGCCAGCAGCCTTAACGGGGAGCTGTTTTTT.

V and J are TRBV7-9 and TRBJ2-2; D not certain. Trimming removed 4 bases from V and 4 bases from J, with 10 bases in between. There are 14 residues in the CDR3. Germline CDR1 and CDR2: SEHNR and FQNEAQ (reference sequence). CDR3 region: CASSYSDGTGELFF. CDR3 sequence (DNA): TGTGCCAGCAGCTACTCAGACGGCACCGGGGAGCTGTTTTTT.

V usage is TRBV4-2 and J usage is TRBJ2-7; D is perhaps TRBD1 or TRBD2 (5 bases each). V was shortened by 0 bases and J by 2 bases, with 11 bases between the two germline ends. The germline CDR1 and CDR2 sequences are LGHNA and YNFKEQ. This CDR3 region has 15 residues. CDR3 DNA sequence: TGTGCCAGCAGCCAAGATGTACAGGAGGCCTACGAGCAGTACTTC. The encoded protein is CASSQDVQEAYEQYF.

This clone showed up just once. This chain links TRBV18 with TRBJ2-1; TRBD1 matches at 7 bases. CDR1 KGHSH and CDR2 LQKENI come from the germline V gene. Trimming at V came to 6 bases and at J to 5 bases, leaving 7 bases not matched to a gene. There are 14 residues in the CDR3. Here the CDR3 DNA reads TGTGCCAGCTCCCCGGGACAGCAAAACAATGAGCAGTTCTTC. Translated: CASSPGQQNNEQFF.

The rearrangement uses TRBV11-2 and TRBJ2-7, with D perhaps TRBD2 (6 bases). V was cut by 1 base and J by 7 bases, with 11 bases left in between. CDR1 SGHAT and CDR2 FQNNGV come from the germline V gene. CDR3 length: 13 amino acids. CDR3 protein: CASSLAGVIEQYF. CDR3 DNA: TGTGCCAGCAGCTTAGCGGGGGTAATTGAGCAGTACTTC.

This chain links TRBV9 with TRBJ1-6; D is ambiguous. The CDR3 spans 14 residues. Trimming shortened V by 1 base and J by 10 bases, and 12 bases separated the two germline ends. Germline values: CDR1 SGDLS, CDR2 YYNGEE. The CDR3 region is CASSVIGERSPLHF. DNA for the CDR3: TGTGCCAGCAGCGTAATCGGGGAGCGCTCACCCCTCCACTTT.

The rearrangement links TRBV19 to TRBJ1-2, with D uncertain. The CDR3 covers 14 residues. Germline CDR1 and CDR2: LNHDA and SQIVND (reference sequence). Trimming cost V 4 bases and J 2 bases, with 11 bases left between them. Here the CDR3 DNA reads TGTGCCAGTAGTAGCCGTCCGGGAAACTATGGCTACACCTTC. Translation: CASSSRPGNYGYTF.

The gene calls are TRBV5-6 and TRBJ1-2; no clear D. Germline V lookup: CDR1 SGHDT, CDR2 YYEEEE. V lost 5 bases and J 6 bases, leaving 14 bases between the germline ends. The CDR3 is 13 residues long. This CDR3 reads CASRYHTADGYTF. The CDR3 DNA reads as TGTGCCAGCAGGTATCATACAGCGGATGGCTACACCTTC.

The table lists this clone with a few counts. V and J are TRBV29-1 and TRBJ2-7, with TRBD2 as a possible D gene (6 bases). The germline V gene has CDR1 SQVTM and CDR2 ANQGSEA. Trimming took 2 bases from V and 2 from J, leaving 19 bases between them. The CDR3 sequence is 16 residues long. CDR3 nucleotides: TGCAGCGTTGAATCGGAGTTAGGCGGGGCAACCTACGAGCAGTACTTC. It specifies CSVESELGGATYEQYF.